Below, 16 T cell receptor beta chains from the same sample are listed, as sequenced in a study of human T cells and chemical hapten exposure. The time point is: pre-sensitization, week 0. Treatment meaning: therapeutic diphenylcyclopropenone sensitization with weekly scalp DPC. Extraction yielded total RNA from whole blood (unfractionated). Each CDR3 protein gets one entry after TCRdb re-called the RACE reads with MiXCR. Here the sample spans roughly 50,000 distinct CDR3 sequences, 9.6% being singletons. The sample was whole blood, taken in connection with sensitization to the hapten diphenylcyclopropenone (DPC). These receptors were taken from a woman under 40 with alopecia areata. Some clones in this sample may be carry-over from other donors' samples.

The sample holds many counts of this clonotype. The rearrangement links TRBV10-3 to TRBJ2-3; TRBD2 matches at 11 bases. V gave up 2 bases and J gave up 8 bases; unmatched junction bases: 12. Germline values: CDR1 ENHRY, CDR2 SYGVKD. The CDR3 runs 17 residues. This CDR3 reads CAISETAGLAGGGTQYF. CDR3 nucleotide sequence: TGTGCCATCAGTGAGACAGCAGGACTAGCGGGCGGAGGTACGCAGTATTTT.

In its sample, this clonotype was seen a few times. The J gene is TRBJ2-3, the V gene TRBV7-2; possibly TRBD2 for D (5 bases). V was cut by 1 base and J by 1 base, with 9 bases left in between. The CDR3 loop spans 15 amino acids. Germline-derived CDR1 and CDR2 are SGHTA and FQGNSA. CDR3 in amino acids: CASSLVGEGTDTQYF. In nucleotides, the CDR3 is TGTGCCAGCAGCTTAGTGGGAGAGGGCACAGATACGCAGTATTTT.

This clonotype was detected only a few times. The chain carries TRBV20-1 and TRBJ2-7, with D possibly being TRBD1 (5 bases). Trimming took off 4 bases at V and 2 bases at J, with 12 bases between the two ends. The V gene's germline CDR1 is DFQATT and CDR2 SNEGSKA (reference sequence). The length of the CDR3 is 13 residues. The CDR3 here is CSAKGRVAYEQYF. The DNA for the CDR3 is TGCAGTGCTAAAGGCAGGGTGGCCTACGAGCAGTACTTC.

The CDR3 here is CASRLGQTEAFF. CDR3 DNA: TGTGCCAGCAGGTTAGGGCAGACTGAAGCTTTCTTT. The chain is built from TRBV3-1 and TRBJ1-1; D is unclear. This CDR3 is built from 12 residues. Looked up from germline, CDR1 is LGHDT and CDR2 is YNNKEL (reference sequence). Trimming pared 6 bases from V and 5 bases from J, leaving 10 bases between. Full variable domain (rest looked up from reference TRBV3-1 and TRBJ1-1): DTAVSQTPKYLVTQMGNDKSIKCEQNLGHDTMYWYKQDSKKFLKIMFSYNNKELIINETVPNRFSPKSPDKAHLNLHINSLELGDSAVYFCASRLGQTEAFFGQGTRLTVV.

This rearrangement joins TRBV18 to TRBJ2-1; 10 nucleotides line up with TRBD1. After removal of 2 bases from V and 7 bases from J, the junction contained 2 bases not matched to a gene. The CDR3 runs to 14 residues. Germline V gene data show CDR1 as KGHSH and CDR2 as LQKENI. The chain's CDR3 is CASSPSGQGNEQFF. In DNA, the CDR3 is TGTGCCAGCTCACCATCGGGACAGGGGAATGAGCAGTTCTTC. Looking up the rest from reference TRBV18 and TRBJ2-1 gives the full variable domain: NAGVMQNPRHLVRRRGQEARLRCSPMKGHSHVYWYRQLPEEGLKFMVYLQKENIIDESGMPKERFSAEFPKEGPSILRIQQVVRGDSAAYFCASSPSGQGNEQFFGPGTRLTVL.

This chain connects TRBV5-5 to TRBJ1-2; 8 positions agree with TRBD1. V lost 4 bases, J lost 6 bases, and 11 bases stayed unmatched. CDR3 length: 15 amino acids. Germline CDR1 reads SGHKS; CDR2 reads YYEKEE (reference sequence). CDR3 region: CASSELDRAWDGYTF. The CDR3 bases are TGTGCCAGCAGCGAACTGGACAGGGCTTGGGATGGCTACACCTTC.

The CDR3 bases are TGTGCCAGCAGATCAGGGGGGTATGGTGAAAAACTGTTTTTT. Translation: CASRSGGYGEKLFF. V is TRBV6-5 and J is TRBJ1-4; 7 bases line up with TRBD1. Per the germline V gene, CDR1 is MNHEY and CDR2 is SVGAGI. CDR3 length: 14 amino acids. J gave up 7 bases and V 6 bases, and 8 bases lay outside the gene matches.

This clonotype appeared a few times. The V gene is TRBV27, the J gene TRBJ1-2; D gene unclear. The V gene lost 3 bases and the J gene lost 8 bases, with 16 bases spanning the gap. The CDR3 contains 14 residues. Germline assignment: CDR1 MNHEY and CDR2 SMNVEV (reference sequence). The CDR3 here is CASSFTGSYTGYTF. CDR3 DNA sequence: TGTGCCAGCAGTTTCACGGGTAGCTATACGGGCTACACCTTC.

CDR3 region: CASSRTQGGFNQPQHF. In nucleotides, the CDR3 is TGTGCCAGCTCACGAACCCAGGGAGGGTTCAATCAGCCCCAGCATTTT. The gene calls are TRBV18 and TRBJ1-5; maybe TRBD1 (5 bases). Deletions cut 4 bases from V and 3 bases from J, with 16 bases between. The germline V gene encodes CDR1 KGHSH and CDR2 LQKENI. CDR3 length: 16 amino acids.

This clonotype was observed a few times. The chain is built from TRBV18 and TRBJ1-5; D may be TRBD1 (5 bases). Deletions cut 3 bases from V and 7 bases from J, with 16 bases between. The CDR3 contains 15 residues. From germline, CDR1 is KGHSH and CDR2 LQKENI. The DNA for the CDR3 is TGTGCCAGCTCACCCACGGTGCAGGGCAGGCAGCCCCAGCATTTT. This translates into CASSPTVQGRQPQHF.

The table lists this clonotype with many counts. V is TRBV28 and J is TRBJ2-2; the match to TRBD2 covers 14 bases. This CDR3 is 18 amino acids long. V dropped 1 base and J dropped 8; count of bases not matched to a gene: 9. Germline CDR1 is MDHEN and CDR2 is SYDVKM. CDR3 loop: CASSLSGLAGGTKGELFF. DNA of the CDR3: TGTGCCAGCAGTTTATCCGGACTAGCGGGGGGTACGAAGGGGGAGCTGTTTTTT.

This clonotype was recorded many times. The rearrangement uses TRBV5-6 and TRBJ1-5; D gene uncertain. Germline loops: CDR1 SGHDT, CDR2 YYEEEE. The CDR3 consists of 13 residues. The V gene lost 4 bases and the J gene lost 6 bases, with 11 bases spanning the gap. CDR3: CASSPNGVQPQHF. In DNA form, the CDR3 reads TGTGCCAGCAGCCCTAACGGGGTTCAGCCCCAGCATTTT.

This sequence joins TRBV20-1 and TRBJ2-3; TRBD2 matches at 9 bases. The CDR3 spans 21 residues. Germline values: CDR1 DFQATT, CDR2 SNEGSKA (reference sequence). After removal of 0 bases from V and 2 bases from J, the junction contained 21 bases not matched to a gene. The CDR3 sequence: CSARDGMGQTVAGAHTDTQYF. Written as DNA, the CDR3 is TGCAGTGCTAGAGATGGGATGGGACAGACTGTAGCGGGGGCCCACACAGATACGCAGTATTTT.

This clonotype has a count of ten or more. CDR3 loop: CASSLGQYNEKLFF. In DNA form, the CDR3 reads TGTGCCAGCAGCTTAGGCCAGTATAATGAAAAACTGTTTTTT. The chain links TRBV7-9 to TRBJ1-4; D is uncertain. CDR3 length: 14 amino acids. The germline V and J ends were trimmed by 1 base and 4 bases, with 7 bases remaining between them. Germline V lookup: CDR1 SEHNR, CDR2 FQNEAQ (reference sequence).

A few counts support this clonotype. The chain uses TRBV9 and TRBJ2-3; 11 nucleotides line up with TRBD1. There are 18 residues in the CDR3. Germline values: CDR1 SGDLS, CDR2 YYNGEE. Trimming at V came to 2 bases and at J to 0 bases, leaving 8 bases not matched to a gene. In DNA, the CDR3 is TGTGCCAGCAGCGTTCGGACAGGGGGCTACTCTAGCACAGATACGCAGTATTTT. Translated, it gives CASSVRTGGYSSTDTQYF.

Many counts were recorded for this clonotype. The J gene is TRBJ2-2, the V gene TRBV27; D remains unclear. The CDR3 consists of 15 residues. The ends were cut back, 0 bases at V and 6 bases at J, with 11 bases in the middle. Germline V gene sequence: CDR1 MNHEY, CDR2 SMNVEV (reference sequence). The CDR3 loop reads CASSLSFAEAGELFF. The CDR3 DNA reads as TGTGCCAGCAGTTTATCGTTCGCAGAGGCCGGGGAGCTGTTTTTT.